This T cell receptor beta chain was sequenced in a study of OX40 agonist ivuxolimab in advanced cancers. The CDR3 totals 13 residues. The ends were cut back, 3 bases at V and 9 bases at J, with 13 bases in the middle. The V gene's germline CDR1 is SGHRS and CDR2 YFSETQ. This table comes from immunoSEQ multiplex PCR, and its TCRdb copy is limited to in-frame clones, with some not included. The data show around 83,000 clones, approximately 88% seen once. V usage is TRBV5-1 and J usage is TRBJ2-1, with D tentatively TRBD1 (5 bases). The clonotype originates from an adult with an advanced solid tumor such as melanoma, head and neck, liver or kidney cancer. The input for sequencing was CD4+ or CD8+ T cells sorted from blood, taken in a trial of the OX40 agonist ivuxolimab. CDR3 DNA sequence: TGCGCCAGCAGCTCCTCCGAGCAGGGTGAGCAGTTCTTC. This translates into CASSSSEQGEQFF.